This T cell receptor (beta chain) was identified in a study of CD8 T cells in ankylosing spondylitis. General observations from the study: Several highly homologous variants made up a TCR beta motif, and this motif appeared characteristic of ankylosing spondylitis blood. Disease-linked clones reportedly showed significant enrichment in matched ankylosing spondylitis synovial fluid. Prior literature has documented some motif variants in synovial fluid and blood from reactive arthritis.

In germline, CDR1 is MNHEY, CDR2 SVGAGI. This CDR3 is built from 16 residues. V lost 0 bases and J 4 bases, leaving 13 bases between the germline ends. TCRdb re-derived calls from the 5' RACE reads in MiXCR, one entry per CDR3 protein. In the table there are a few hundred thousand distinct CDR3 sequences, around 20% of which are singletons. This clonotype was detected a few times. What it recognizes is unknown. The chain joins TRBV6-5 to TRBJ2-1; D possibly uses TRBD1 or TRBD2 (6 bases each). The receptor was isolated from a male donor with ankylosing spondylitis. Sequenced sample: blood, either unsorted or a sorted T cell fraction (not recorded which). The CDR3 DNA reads TGTGCCAGCAGTTACTCGGCTAGGGGGGCTTACAATGAGCAGTTCTTC. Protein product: CASSYSARGAYNEQFF.